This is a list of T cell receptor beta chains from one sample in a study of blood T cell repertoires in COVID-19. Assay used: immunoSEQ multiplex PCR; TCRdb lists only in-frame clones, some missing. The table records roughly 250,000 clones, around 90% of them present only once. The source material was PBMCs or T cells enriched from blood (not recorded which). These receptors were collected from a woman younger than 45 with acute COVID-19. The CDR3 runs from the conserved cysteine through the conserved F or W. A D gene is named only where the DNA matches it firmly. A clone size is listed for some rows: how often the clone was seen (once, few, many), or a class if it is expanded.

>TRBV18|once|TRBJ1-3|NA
CASSPDSSGNTIYF
TGTGCCAGCTCACCTGACTCCTCTGGAAACACCATATATTTT
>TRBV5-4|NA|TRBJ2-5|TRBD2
CASSRSGRVQETQYF
TGTGCCAGCAGCCGCAGCGGGAGGGTACAAGAGACCCAGTACTTC
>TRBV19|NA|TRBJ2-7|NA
CASSTQSYEQYF
TGTGCCAGTAGTACACAAAGCTACGAGCAGTACTTC
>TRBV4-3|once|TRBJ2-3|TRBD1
CASSRSGGRSTDTQYF
TGCGCCAGCAGCCGATCAGGGGGCCGTAGCACAGATACGCAGTATTTT
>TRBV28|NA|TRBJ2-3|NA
CASSFPGKAGRTDTQYF
TGTGCCAGCAGTTTCCCGGGTAAGGCCGGTCGCACAGATACGCAGTATTTT
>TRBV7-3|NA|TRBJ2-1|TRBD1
CASSPGQGDQFF
TGTGCCAGCAGCCCAGGACAGGGCGACCAGTTCTTC
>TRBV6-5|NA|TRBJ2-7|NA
CASSYSAGSYEQYF
TGTGCCAGCAGTTACTCCGCAGGATCCTACGAGCAGTACTTC
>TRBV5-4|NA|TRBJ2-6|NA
CASSLTDRANVLTF
TGTGCCAGCAGCCTGACAGACAGGGCCAACGTCCTGACTTTC
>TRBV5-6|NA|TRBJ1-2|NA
CASRSTTGPYGYTF
TGTGCCAGCAGATCTACTACAGGCCCCTATGGCTACACCTTC
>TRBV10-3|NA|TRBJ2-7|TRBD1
CAIRGDRVEDAVAF
TGTGCCATCAGGGGAGACAGGGTCGAGGACGCAGTAGCCTTC
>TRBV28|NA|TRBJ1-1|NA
CASSLWLGGSTEAFF
TGTGCCAGCAGTTTATGGTTAGGGGGTAGCACTGAAGCTTTCTTT
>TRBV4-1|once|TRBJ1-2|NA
CASSERHGYGYTF
TGCGCCAGCAGCGAAAGGCACGGGTATGGCTACACCTTC
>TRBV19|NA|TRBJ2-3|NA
CASSSPGTDTQYF
TGTGCCAGTAGTTCCCCTGGCACAGATACGCAGTATTTT
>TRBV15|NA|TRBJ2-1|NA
CATSRQNYNEQFF
TGTGCCACCAGCAGACAGAACTACAATGAGCAGTTCTTC
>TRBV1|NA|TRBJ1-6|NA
CTSSQGQSNSPLHF
TGCACCAGCAGCCAGGGACAGTCCAATTCACCCCTCCACTTT
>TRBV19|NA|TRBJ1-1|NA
CASTVEGLETEAFF
TGTGCCAGTACCGTCGAGGGCCTTGAAACAGAAGCTTTCTTT
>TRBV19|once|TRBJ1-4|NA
CASSIGEGPGEKLFF
TGTGCCAGTAGTATTGGGGAGGGACCAGGTGAAAAACTGTTTTTT
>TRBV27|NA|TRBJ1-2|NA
CASSQQRANYGYTF
TGTGCCAGCAGCCAACAGAGAGCTAACTATGGCTACACCTTC
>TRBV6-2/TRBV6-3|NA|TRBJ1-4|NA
CASSSEDGYGKLFF
TGTGCCAGCAGTTCTGAGGATGGGTATGGGAAACTGTTTTTT
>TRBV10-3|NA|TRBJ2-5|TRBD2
CAISDSRLAGGDRETQYF
TGTGCCATCAGTGACTCCCGACTAGCGGGAGGCGACAGAGAGACCCAGTACTTC
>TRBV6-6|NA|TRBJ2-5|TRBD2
CASSPSGSQETQYF
TGTGCCAGCAGCCCTAGCGGGTCACAAGAGACCCAGTACTTC
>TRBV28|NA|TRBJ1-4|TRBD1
CASRSSKGQVNEKLFF
TGTGCCAGCAGGTCGAGTAAGGGACAGGTTAATGAAAAACTGTTTTTT
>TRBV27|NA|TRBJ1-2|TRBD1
CASSLVGTGVGVGYTF
TGTGCCAGCAGTTTAGTTGGGACAGGGGTAGGGGTTGGCTACACCTTC
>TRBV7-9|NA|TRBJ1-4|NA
CASSLARGRATNEKLFF
TGTGCCAGCAGCTTAGCGAGAGGCAGGGCGACTAATGAAAAACTGTTTTTT
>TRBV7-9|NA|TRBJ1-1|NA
CASSLASGGDTEAFF
TGTGCCAGCAGCTTAGCGTCGGGGGGCGACACTGAAGCTTTCTTT
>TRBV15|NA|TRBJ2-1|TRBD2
CATSREVTRAGDNEQFF
TGTGCCACCAGCAGAGAAGTCACTAGAGCGGGGGACAATGAGCAGTTCTTC
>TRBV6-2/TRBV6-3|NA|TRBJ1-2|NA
CASSGRGYGYGYTF
TGTGCCAGCAGTGGTAGGGGCTACGGATATGGCTACACCTTC
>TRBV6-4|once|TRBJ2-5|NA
CASTPGAAQYF
TGTGCCAGCACCCCTGGGGCCGCCCAGTACTTC